The TCR beta chain described here comes from a study of tumor and adjacent non-tumor tissue in lung cancer. RNA was extracted from bulk tissue without any cell sorting. Worth noting for this clonotype: This CDR3 fails to terminate in the conserved phenylalanine or tryptophan, so it likely reflects a read error.

Three rounds of nested PCR, following a modified ARM-PCR protocol, produced the TCRbeta library. From the multiplex PCR reads, TCRdb called clonotypes with MiXCR, one entry per CDR3 protein. This sample carries tens of thousands of distinct CDR3 sequences, less than 80% of them seen once, and the ten largest clones take 15% to 20%. The clonotype originates from a man aged 55-75 years with non-small cell lung cancer. Source material: lung tumor tissue.

CDR3 nucleotides: TGTGCCAGTGATAGTTCCGGAACGGTCAATCAGCCCCAGCATTCT. It translates to CASDSSGTVNQPQHS. This chain connects TRBV12-3 or TRBV12-4 to TRBJ1-5; no definite D call. This CDR3 spans 15 amino acids. Trimming took off 9 bases at V and 3 bases at J, with 18 bases between the two ends.